The 4 T cell receptor beta chains given below trace back to one sample, sequenced in a study of read filtering for tumor transcriptome and immune sequencing. From about 400 ng of RNA, a library with molecular barcoded alpha/delta and beta/gamma adaptors was made. TCRdb reprocessed the reads via MiXCR and lists one record per CDR3 protein. The sample has around 25,000 distinct CDR3 sequences, approximately 23% seen once. Sequencing was performed on a population of CD138-negative cells sorted from bone marrow. The origin of the receptors is a donor aged 40 or older with multiple myeloma.

This clonotype was observed many times. This rearrangement joins TRBV7-8 to TRBJ2-1, with D possibly matching TRBD1 (8 bases). V dropped 3 bases and J dropped 8 bases, with 17 bases sitting between them. Germline V gives CDR1 SGHVS, CDR2 FQNEAQ. The CDR3 length is 15 residues. The CDR3 DNA sequence: TGTGCCAGCAGCTTCCGGACAGGGAGGGGCGATGAGCAGTTCTTC. It is translated as CASSFRTGRGDEQFF. Full variable domain (outside the CDR3, taken from reference TRBV7-8 and TRBJ2-1): GAGVSQSPRYKVAKRGQDVALRCDPISGHVSLFWYQQALGQGPEFLTYFQNEAQLDKSGLPSDRFFAERPEGSVSTLKIQRTQQEDSAVYLCASSFRTGRGDEQFFGPGTRLTVL.

The chain joins TRBV5-1 to TRBJ2-5; TRBD2 aligns across 12 bases. The CDR3 has 16 amino acids. V dropped 4 bases and J dropped 3; count of bases not matched to a gene: 7. Per germline, CDR1 SGHRS and CDR2 YFSETQ. CDR3 sequence (DNA): TGCGCCAGCAGCGTAGGACTAGCGGGGACTAAAGAGACCCAGTACTTC. Protein product: CASSVGLAGTKETQYF.

The CDR3 nucleotides read TGTGCCAGCAGTCATCACAGGGGGCGCAGCAATGAGCAGTTCTTC. Translation: CASSHHRGRSNEQFF. The rearrangement uses TRBV6-1 and TRBJ2-1; 9 bases map to TRBD1. Germline assignment: CDR1 MNHNS and CDR2 SASEGT. J was trimmed by 6 bases and V by 5 bases; bases with no gene match: 8. This CDR3 contains 15 residues.

Many counts were recorded for this clonotype. The gene calls are TRBV12-3 or TRBV12-4 and TRBJ1-4; TRBD1 matches 8 bases. The CDR3 loop spans 16 amino acids. V lost 3 bases and J lost 4; bases outside the gene matches: 7. As DNA, the CDR3 is TGTGCCAGCAGTTTCGGTCGGACAGGGCTTAATGAAAAACTGTTTTTT. This encodes CASSFGRTGLNEKLFF.